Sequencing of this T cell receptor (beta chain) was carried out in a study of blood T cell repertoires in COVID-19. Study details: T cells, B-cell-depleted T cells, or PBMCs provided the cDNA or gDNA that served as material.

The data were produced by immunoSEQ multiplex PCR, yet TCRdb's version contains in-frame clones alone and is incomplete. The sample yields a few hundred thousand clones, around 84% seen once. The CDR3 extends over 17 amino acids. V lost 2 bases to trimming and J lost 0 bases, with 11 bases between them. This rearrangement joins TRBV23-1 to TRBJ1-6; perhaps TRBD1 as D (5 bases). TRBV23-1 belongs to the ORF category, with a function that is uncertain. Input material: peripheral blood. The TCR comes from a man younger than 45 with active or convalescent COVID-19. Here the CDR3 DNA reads TGCGCCAGCAGTCAAAGGGGCCGAAGCTCCTATAATTCACCCCTCCACTTT. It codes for CASSQRGRSSYNSPLHF.